The 2 T cell receptor beta chains listed next were all sequenced from one sample in a study of blood T cell repertoires in COVID-19. Assay used: immunoSEQ multiplex PCR; TCRdb lists only in-frame clones, some missing. The repertoire consists of approximately 26,000 clones, with 70% to 90% occurring once and the leading ten covering approximately 3%. Sequencing used peripheral blood. The receptors derive from a human donor in a cohort sampled during active COVID-19.

The chain couples TRBV7-6 to TRBJ2-2, with a weak D call TRBD1 (5 bases). V lost 5 bases, J lost 2 bases, and 12 bases lay in between. CDR3 size: 15 residues. Germline CDR1 is SGHVS and CDR2 is FNYEAQ. Written as DNA, the CDR3 is TGTGCCAGCAGCCTTCTGGACACAAACACCGGGGAGCTGTTTTTT. Protein: CASSLLDTNTGELFF. The full variable domain, rest sourced from reference TRBV7-6 and TRBJ2-2, is GAGVSQSPRYKVTKRGQDVALRCDPISGHVSLYWYRQALGQGPEFLTYFNYEAQQDKSGLPNDRFSAERPEGSISTLTIQRTEQRDSAMYRCASSLLDTNTGELFFGEGSRLTVL.

The V and J genes are TRBV3-1 (or the pseudogene TRBV3-2) and TRBJ2-1; 9 bases are shared with TRBD2. Germline CDR1 reads LGHDT; CDR2 reads YNNKEL (reference sequence). The V and J ends lost 1 base and 7 bases, in that order; junction bases with no gene match: 11. The length of the CDR3 is 17 residues. The CDR3: CASSQGWWASGANEQFF. The CDR3 bases are TGTGCCAGCAGCCAAGGTTGGTGGGCTAGCGGGGCAAATGAGCAGTTCTTC.